These 9 T cell receptor beta chains were sequenced from one sample in a study of blood T cells in healthy people across ages. The use of a sample-barcoded 5' primer and a J-beta primer mix characterized a second PCR of about 7 to 12 cycles. TCRdb fed the 5' RACE reads into MiXCR, producing one record per CDR3 protein. Seen here are hundreds of thousands of distinct CDR3 sequences, around half observed once, and the top ten hold about 42%. The sample taken for sequencing was blood. Every receptor here comes from a man of 80 years or more in good health.

The CDR3 sequence is CASVASPGGEQFF. In nucleotides, the CDR3 is TGTGCCAGCGTAGCTTCCCCTGGGGGTGAGCAGTTCTTC. The chain recombines TRBV6-4 with TRBJ2-1; D is tentatively TRBD1 or TRBD2 (5 bases each). The germline V gene encodes CDR1 MRHNA and CDR2 SNTAGT. The germline V and J ends were trimmed by 8 bases and 9 bases, with 17 bases remaining between them. This CDR3 has 13 amino acids.

This clonotype is a singleton in its sample. This chain's CDR3 is CASSQAGLGNRYAYF. CDR3 nucleotides: TGTGCCAGCAGCCAAGCGGGCCTAGGAAACAGATACGCGTATTTT. V and J are TRBV3-1 and TRBJ2-3; D is ambiguous. This CDR3 has 15 residues. Germline assignment: CDR1 LGHDT and CDR2 YNNKEL (reference sequence). Trimming left V 1 base short and J 14 bases short, with 22 bases between.

The chain carries TRBV6-6 and TRBJ2-2; 10 bases are shared with TRBD2. Germline CDR1 reads MNHNY; CDR2 reads SVGAGI (reference sequence). The CDR3 consists of 15 residues. Losses at the gene ends were 4 bases for V and 6 bases for J; bases not matched to a gene: 5. The CDR3 nucleotides are TGTGCCAGCAGTTCGCCTAGCGGGAGTCCCGGGGAGCTGTTTTTT. Its protein product is CASSSPSGSPGELFF.

V is TRBV12-3 or TRBV12-4 and J is TRBJ1-1; 12 bases fit TRBD1. Trimming at V came to 5 bases and at J to 4 bases, leaving 8 bases not matched to a gene. This CDR3 has 16 residues. The CDR3 region has the DNA TGTGCCAGCAGTCGTACCGGGACAGGGGGCGTCACTGAAGCTTTCTTT. Its protein is CASSRTGTGGVTEAFF.

Only a few counts were recorded for this clonotype. The chain employs TRBV27 and TRBJ2-7; 9 positions agree with TRBD1. The ends lost 4 bases at V and 9 bases at J; junction bases unmatched: 10. The CDR3 consists of 14 residues. Germline loops: CDR1 MNHEY, CDR2 SMNVEV (reference sequence). CDR3 amino acids: CASSWGTGTGAQYF. CDR3 bases: TGTGCCAGCAGTTGGGGGACAGGGACGGGGGCGCAGTACTTC.

This chain links TRBV20-1 with TRBJ2-3, with D maybe TRBD2 (6 bases). Germline V gene lookup returns CDR1 DFQATT and CDR2 SNEGSKA (reference sequence). Trimming pared 6 bases from V and 14 bases from J, leaving 18 bases between. This CDR3 comprises 11 residues. The CDR3 reads CSAISGRYAYF. The CDR3 DNA reads as TGCAGTGCGATTAGCGGCAGATACGCGTATTTT.

This clonotype came up once. The rearrangement joins TRBV12-3 or TRBV12-4 to TRBJ2-4; D tentatively reads TRBD1 or TRBD2 (5 bases each). The end of the DNA fits TRBJ2-7 better, so the J call may be wrong. This CDR3 contains 15 residues. CDR3 DNA: TGTGCCAGCAGTTTTAGAGGGGAAGGCTCCTACGAGCAGTACTTC. The encoded protein is CASSFRGEGSYEQYF.

This clonotype appeared a few times. The V gene is TRBV20-1, the J gene TRBJ2-1; TRBD1 matches at 7 bases. Germline values: CDR1 DFQATT, CDR2 SNEGSKA (reference sequence). V lost 0 bases, J lost 4 bases, and 6 bases stayed unmatched. The length of the CDR3 is 15 residues. CDR3 region: CSARDYRGAYNEQFF. CDR3 bases: TGCAGTGCTAGAGATTACAGGGGCGCATACAATGAGCAGTTCTTC.

The rearrangement uses TRBV29-1 and TRBJ2-7, with D perhaps matching TRBD2 (5 bases). With 4 bases removed from V and 4 bases from J, the gap between germline ends came to 17 bases. CDR1 and CDR2 (germline): SQVTM, ANQGSEA. The CDR3 runs 14 residues. In DNA form, the CDR3 reads TGCAGCGTTGGGTTTAACCGGGAAGATTACGAGCAGTACTTC. Amino acids: CSVGFNREDYEQYF.